The source of this TCR beta chain is a study of PD-L1 blockade in urothelial cancer. Time point specified: pretreatment peripheral blood. This table comes from immunoSEQ multiplex PCR, and its TCRdb copy is limited to in-frame clones, with some not included. The sample includes approximately 50,000 clones, over 65% seen only once; the top ten take over 1%. This CDR3 region has 19 residues. Germline lookup yields CDR1 LGHNA and CDR2 YNFKEQ. The ends lost 0 bases at V and 1 base at J; junction bases unmatched: 8. The sequencing here drew on PBMCs, taken around atezolizumab (anti-PD-L1) treatment. The receptor's source is a man between 50 and 59 years old with urothelial cancer. The chain combines TRBV4-2 with TRBJ2-6; 8 bases agree with TRBD1. CDR3 DNA sequence: TGTGCCAGCAGCCAAGAATGGGCAGGGGGCCGGTCTGGGGCCAACGTCCTGACTTTC. Amino acid sequence: CASSQEWAGGRSGANVLTF.